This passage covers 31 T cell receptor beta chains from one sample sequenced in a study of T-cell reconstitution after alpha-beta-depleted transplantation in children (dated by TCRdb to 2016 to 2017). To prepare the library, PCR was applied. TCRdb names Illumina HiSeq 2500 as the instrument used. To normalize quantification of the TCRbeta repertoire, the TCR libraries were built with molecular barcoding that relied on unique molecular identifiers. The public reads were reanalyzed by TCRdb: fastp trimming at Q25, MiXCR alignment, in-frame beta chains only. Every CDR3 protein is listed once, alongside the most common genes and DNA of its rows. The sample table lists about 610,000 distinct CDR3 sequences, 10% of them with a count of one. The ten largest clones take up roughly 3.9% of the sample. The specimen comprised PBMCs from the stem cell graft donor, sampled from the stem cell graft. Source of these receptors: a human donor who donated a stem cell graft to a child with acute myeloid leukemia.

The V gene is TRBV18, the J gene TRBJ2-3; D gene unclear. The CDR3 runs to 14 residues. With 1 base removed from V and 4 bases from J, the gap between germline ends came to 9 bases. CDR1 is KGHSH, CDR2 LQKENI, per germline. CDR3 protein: CASSPLPTADTQYF. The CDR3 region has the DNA TGTGCCAGCTCACCACTTCCGACTGCAGATACGCAGTATTTT.

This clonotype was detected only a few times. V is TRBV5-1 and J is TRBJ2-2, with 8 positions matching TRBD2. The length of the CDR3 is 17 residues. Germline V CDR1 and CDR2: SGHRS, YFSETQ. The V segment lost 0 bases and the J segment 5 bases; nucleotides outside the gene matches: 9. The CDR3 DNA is TGCGCCAGCAGCTTGGGACTAGCGATCTCTAGGACCGGGGAGCTGTTTTTT. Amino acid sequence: CASSLGLAISRTGELFF.

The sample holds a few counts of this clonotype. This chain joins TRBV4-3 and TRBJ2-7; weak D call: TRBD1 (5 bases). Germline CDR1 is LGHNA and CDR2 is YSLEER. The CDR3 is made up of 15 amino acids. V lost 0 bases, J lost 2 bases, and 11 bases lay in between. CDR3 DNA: TGCGCCAGCAGCCAAGATAGCAGGGAAACCTACGAGCAGTACTTC. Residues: CASSQDSRETYEQYF.

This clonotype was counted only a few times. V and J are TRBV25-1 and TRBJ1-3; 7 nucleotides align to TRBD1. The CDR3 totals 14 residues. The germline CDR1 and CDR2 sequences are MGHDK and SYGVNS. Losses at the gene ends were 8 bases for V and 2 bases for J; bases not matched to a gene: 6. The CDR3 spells CASSTGTPGNTIYF. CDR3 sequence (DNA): TGTGCCAGCTCGACAGGGACCCCTGGAAACACCATATATTTT.

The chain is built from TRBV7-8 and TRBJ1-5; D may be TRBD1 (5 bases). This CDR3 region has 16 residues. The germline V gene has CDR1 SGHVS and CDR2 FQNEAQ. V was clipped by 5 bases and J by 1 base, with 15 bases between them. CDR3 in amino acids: CASSPTGRESNQPQHF. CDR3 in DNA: TGTGCCAGCAGCCCAACCGGCAGGGAGAGCAATCAGCCCCAGCATTTT.

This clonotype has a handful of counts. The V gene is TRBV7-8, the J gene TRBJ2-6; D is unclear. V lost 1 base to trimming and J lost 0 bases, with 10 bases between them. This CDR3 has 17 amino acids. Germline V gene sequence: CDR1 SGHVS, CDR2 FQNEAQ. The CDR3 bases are TGTGCCAGCAGCTTAGTTCCTCTTAGCTCTGGGGCCAACGTCCTGACTTTC. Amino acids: CASSLVPLSSGANVLTF.

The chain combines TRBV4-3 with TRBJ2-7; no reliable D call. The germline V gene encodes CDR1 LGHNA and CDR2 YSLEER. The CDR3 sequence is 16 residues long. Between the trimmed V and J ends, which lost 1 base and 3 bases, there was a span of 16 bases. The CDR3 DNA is TGCGCCAGCAGCCAAGTGGGCGGCGGAACTTTCTACGAGCAGTACTTC. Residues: CASSQVGGGTFYEQYF.

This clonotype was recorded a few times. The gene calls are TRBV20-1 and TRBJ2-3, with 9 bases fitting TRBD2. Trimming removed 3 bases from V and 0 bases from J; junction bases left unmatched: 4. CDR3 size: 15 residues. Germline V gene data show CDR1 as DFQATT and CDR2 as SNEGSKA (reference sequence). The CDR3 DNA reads TGCAGTGCTAGCCGACTAGCGGTTAGCACAGATACGCAGTATTTT. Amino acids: CSASRLAVSTDTQYF.

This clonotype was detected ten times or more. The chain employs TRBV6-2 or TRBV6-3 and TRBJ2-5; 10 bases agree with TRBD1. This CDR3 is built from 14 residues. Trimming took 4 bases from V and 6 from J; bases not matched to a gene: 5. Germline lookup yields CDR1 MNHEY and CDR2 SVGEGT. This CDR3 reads CASSWDRGIQTQYF. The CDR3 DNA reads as TGTGCCAGCAGTTGGGACAGGGGAATACAGACCCAGTACTTC.

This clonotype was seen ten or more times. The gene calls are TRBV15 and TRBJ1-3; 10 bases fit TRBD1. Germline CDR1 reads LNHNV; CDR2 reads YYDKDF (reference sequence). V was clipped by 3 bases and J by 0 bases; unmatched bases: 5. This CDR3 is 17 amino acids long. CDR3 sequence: CATSSGQGVLSGNTIYF. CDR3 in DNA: TGTGCCACCAGCAGTGGACAGGGGGTCCTCTCTGGAAACACCATATATTTT. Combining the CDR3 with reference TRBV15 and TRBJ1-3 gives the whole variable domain DAMVIQNPRYQVTQFGKPVTLSCSQTLNHNVMYWYQQKSSQAPKLLFHYYDKDFNNEADTPDNFQSRRPNTSFCFLDIRSPGLGDTAMYLCATSSGQGVLSGNTIYFGEGSWLTVV.

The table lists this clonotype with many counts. The CDR3 sequence is CSAFGTPGGDTQYF. The CDR3 DNA reads as TGCAGTGCCTTCGGGACTCCAGGTGGAGATACGCAGTATTTT. The gene calls are TRBV20-1 and TRBJ2-3; a possible D gene is TRBD2 (6 bases). The CDR3 is made up of 14 amino acids. CDR1 DFQATT and CDR2 SNEGSKA come from the germline V gene (reference sequence). V was trimmed by 6 bases and J by 5 bases, leaving 18 bases between them.

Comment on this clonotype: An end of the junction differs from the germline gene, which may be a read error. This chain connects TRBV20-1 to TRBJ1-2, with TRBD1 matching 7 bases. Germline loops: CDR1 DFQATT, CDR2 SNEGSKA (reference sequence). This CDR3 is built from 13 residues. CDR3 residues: CSARGQDRYGYTF. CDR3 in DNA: TGCAGTGCCAGAGGACAGGACCGCTATGGCTACACCTTC.

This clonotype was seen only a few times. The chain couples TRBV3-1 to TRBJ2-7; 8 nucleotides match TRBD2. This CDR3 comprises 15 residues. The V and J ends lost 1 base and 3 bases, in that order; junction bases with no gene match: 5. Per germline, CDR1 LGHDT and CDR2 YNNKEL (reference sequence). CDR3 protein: CASSQVIAGNYEQYF. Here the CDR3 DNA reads TGTGCCAGCAGCCAAGTAATAGCGGGGAACTACGAGCAGTACTTC.

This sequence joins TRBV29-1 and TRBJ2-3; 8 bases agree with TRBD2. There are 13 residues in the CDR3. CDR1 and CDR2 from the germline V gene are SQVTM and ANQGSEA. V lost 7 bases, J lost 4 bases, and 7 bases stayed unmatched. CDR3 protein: CSGLAGRADTQYF. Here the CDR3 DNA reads TGCAGCGGTCTAGCGGGTCGTGCAGATACGCAGTATTTT.

In DNA form, the CDR3 reads TGTGCCAGCATCTGGGGAGGGGGCGTCAATCAGCCCCAGCATTTT. It yields the protein CASIWGGGVNQPQHF. The rearrangement links TRBV12-3 or TRBV12-4 to TRBJ1-5, with TRBD1 matching over 7 bases. V dropped 7 bases and J dropped 3; count of bases not matched to a gene: 9. There are 15 residues in the CDR3.

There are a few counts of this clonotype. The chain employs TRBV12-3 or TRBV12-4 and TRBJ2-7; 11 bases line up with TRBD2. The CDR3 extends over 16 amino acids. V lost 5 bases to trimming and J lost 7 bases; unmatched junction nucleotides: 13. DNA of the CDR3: TGTGCCAGCAGTCCTCGGGGACTAGCGGACGACTTGGAGCAGTACTTC. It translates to CASSPRGLADDLEQYF.

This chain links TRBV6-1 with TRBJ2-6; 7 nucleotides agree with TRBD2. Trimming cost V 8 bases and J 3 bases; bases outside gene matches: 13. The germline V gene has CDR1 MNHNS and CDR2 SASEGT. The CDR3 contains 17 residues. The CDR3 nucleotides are TGTGCCAGCCTGGGGCTAGCGGTTTCCTTTGGGGCCAACGTCCTGACTTTC. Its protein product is CASLGLAVSFGANVLTF.

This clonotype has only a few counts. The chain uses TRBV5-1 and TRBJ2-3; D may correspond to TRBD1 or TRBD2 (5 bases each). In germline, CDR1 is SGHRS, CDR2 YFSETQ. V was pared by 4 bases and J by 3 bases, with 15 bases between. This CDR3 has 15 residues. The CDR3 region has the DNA TGCGCCAGCAGCCCCGCCGGGACGCCAACAGATACGCAGTATTTT. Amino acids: CASSPAGTPTDTQYF.

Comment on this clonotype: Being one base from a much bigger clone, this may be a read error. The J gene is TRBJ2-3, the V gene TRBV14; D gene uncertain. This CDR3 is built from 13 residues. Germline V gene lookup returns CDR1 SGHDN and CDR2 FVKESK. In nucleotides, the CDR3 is TGTGCCAGCAGCCCCCGACTGAAAGATACGCGGTATTTT. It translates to CASSPRLKDTRYF.

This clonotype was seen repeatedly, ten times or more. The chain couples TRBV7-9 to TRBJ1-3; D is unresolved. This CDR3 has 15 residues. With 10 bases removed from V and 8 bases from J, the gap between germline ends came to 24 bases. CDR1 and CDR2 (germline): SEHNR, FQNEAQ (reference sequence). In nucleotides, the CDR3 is TGTGCCACCAATGGAGGAACCTTGGGAGTTGACACCATATATTTT. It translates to CATNGGTLGVDTIYF.

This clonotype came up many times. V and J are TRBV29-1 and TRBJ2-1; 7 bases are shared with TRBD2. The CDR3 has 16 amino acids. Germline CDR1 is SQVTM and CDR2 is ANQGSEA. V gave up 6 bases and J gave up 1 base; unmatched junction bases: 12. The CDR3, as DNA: TGCAGCGTAACGGGGGGAAGCGGGAAATCCTACAATGAGCAGTTCTTC. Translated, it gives CSVTGGSGKSYNEQFF.

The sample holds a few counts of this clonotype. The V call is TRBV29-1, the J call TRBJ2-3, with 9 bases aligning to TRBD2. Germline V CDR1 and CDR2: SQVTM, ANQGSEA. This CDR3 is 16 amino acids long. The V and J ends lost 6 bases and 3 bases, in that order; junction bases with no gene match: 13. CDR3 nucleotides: TGCAGCGTAGCGGGAGCAGCGGGAGGTATGACAGATACGCAGTATTTT. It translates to CSVAGAAGGMTDTQYF.

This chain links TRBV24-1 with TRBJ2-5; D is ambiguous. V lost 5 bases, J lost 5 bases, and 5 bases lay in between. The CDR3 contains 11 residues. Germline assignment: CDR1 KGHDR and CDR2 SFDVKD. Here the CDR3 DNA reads TGTGCCACCAGTGCCCCGGAGACCCAGTACTTC. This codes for CATSAPETQYF.

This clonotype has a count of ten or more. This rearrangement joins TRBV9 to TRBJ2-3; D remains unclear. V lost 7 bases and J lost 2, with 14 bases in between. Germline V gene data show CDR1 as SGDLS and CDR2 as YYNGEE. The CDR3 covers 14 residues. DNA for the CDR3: TGTGCCAGCGGGCATAGTACTTTCACAGATACGCAGTATTTT. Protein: CASGHSTFTDTQYF.

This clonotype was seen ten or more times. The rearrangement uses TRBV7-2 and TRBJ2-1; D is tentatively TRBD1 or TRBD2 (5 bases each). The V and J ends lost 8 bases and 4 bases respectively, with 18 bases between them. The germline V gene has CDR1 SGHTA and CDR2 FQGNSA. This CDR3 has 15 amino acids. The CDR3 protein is CASSSTVGVYNEQFF. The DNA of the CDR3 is TGTGCCAGCTCCTCTACGGTGGGGGTATACAATGAGCAGTTCTTC.

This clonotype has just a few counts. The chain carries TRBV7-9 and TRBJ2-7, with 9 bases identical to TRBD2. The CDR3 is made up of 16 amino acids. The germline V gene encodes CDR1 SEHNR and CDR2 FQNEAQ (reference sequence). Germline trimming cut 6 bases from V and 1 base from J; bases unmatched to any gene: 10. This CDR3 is CASSLTGTSRSYEQYF. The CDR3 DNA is TGTGCCAGCAGTCTCACCGGGACTAGCCGTTCCTACGAGCAGTACTTC.

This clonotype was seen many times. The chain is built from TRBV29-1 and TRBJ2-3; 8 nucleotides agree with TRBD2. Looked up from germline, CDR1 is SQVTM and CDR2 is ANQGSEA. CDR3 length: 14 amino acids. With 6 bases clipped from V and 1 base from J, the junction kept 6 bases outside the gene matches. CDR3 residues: CSVAGLVGTDTQYF. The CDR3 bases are TGCAGCGTCGCGGGACTAGTAGGCACAGATACGCAGTATTTT.

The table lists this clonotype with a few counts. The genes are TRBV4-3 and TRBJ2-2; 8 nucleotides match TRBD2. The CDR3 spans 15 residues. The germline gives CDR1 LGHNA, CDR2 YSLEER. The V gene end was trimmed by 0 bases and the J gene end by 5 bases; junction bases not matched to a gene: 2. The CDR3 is CASSQDPGGTGELFF. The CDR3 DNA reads TGCGCCAGCAGCCAAGATCCGGGGGGGACCGGGGAGCTGTTTTTT.

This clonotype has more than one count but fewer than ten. CDR3 residues: CSAPPGGGTRTDTQYF. Written as DNA, the CDR3 is TGCAGTGCTCCACCGGGGGGCGGGACCCGCACAGATACGCAGTATTTT. The rearrangement joins TRBV20-1 to TRBJ2-3; perhaps TRBD2 as D (7 bases). The ends were cut back, 5 bases at V and 1 base at J, with 19 bases in the middle. This CDR3 is 16 amino acids long. Germline CDR1 DFQATT, CDR2 SNEGSKA (reference sequence).

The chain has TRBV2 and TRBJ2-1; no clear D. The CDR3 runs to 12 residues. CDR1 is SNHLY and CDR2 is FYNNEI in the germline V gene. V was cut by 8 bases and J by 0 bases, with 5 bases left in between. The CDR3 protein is CASLGSYNEQFF. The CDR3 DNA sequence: TGTGCCAGCCTAGGCTCCTACAATGAGCAGTTCTTC.

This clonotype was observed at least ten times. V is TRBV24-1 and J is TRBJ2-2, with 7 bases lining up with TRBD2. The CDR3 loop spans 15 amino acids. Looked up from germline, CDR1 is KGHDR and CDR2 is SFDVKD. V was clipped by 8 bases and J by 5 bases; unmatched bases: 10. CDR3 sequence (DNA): TGTGCCACCAAGGGCGAGCCAGCGGGGACCGGGGAGCTGTTTTTT. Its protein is CATKGEPAGTGELFF.